The T cell receptor (beta chain) described here comes from a study of T cells in Graves' hyperthyroidism and ophthalmopathy. The source material, RNA transcripts, was used to amplify TCR beta CDR3 regions. During a first-round RT-PCR of the TCR CDR3, the HTBI primer set was used. MiXCR, run by TCRdb on the multiplex PCR reads, gives a single entry per CDR3 protein. The sample has some 490,000 distinct CDR3 sequences, roughly 22% seen once. Study results and limitations: Blood shared most expanded thyroid clonotypes above 0.001.

This clonotype was counted only a few times. Its matching antigen is unknown. Active moderate-to-severe ophthalmopathy, Clinical Activity Score at least 3, NOSPECS at least 4, under 3 months' duration. The PBMCs were sourced from fresh peripheral blood (more than 8.5 ml). The CDR3 is 14 residues long. Germline V gene sequence: CDR1 LGHDT, CDR2 YNNKEL (reference sequence). The ends were cut back, 4 bases at V and 4 bases at J, with 13 bases in the middle. The chain joins TRBV3-1 to TRBJ1-2; the D is unclear. Sequencing input: blood. This TCR came from a woman aged 70-85 years with Graves' ophthalmopathy. The CDR3 loop is CASSPPEGIYGYTF. CDR3 nucleotides: TGTGCCAGCAGCCCGCCGGAGGGAATCTATGGCTACACCTTC. The entire variable domain, with the rest obtained from reference TRBV3-1 and TRBJ1-2, is as follows: DTAVSQTPKYLVTQMGNDKSIKCEQNLGHDTMYWYKQDSKKFLKIMFSYNNKELIINETVPNRFSPKSPDKAHLNLHINSLELGDSAVYFCASSPPEGIYGYTFGSGTRLTVV.